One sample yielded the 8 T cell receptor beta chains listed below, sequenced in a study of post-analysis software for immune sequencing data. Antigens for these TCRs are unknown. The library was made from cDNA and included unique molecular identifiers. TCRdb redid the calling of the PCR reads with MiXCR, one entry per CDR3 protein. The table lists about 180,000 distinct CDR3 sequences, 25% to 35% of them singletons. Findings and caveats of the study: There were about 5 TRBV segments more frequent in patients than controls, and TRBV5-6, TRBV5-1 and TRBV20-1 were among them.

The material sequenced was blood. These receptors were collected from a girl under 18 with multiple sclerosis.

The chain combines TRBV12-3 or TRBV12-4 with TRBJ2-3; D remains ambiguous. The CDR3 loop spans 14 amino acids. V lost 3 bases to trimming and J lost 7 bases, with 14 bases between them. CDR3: CASSFSAKTNTQYF. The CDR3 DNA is TGTGCCAGCAGTTTTTCAGCCAAAACAAATACGCAGTATTTT.

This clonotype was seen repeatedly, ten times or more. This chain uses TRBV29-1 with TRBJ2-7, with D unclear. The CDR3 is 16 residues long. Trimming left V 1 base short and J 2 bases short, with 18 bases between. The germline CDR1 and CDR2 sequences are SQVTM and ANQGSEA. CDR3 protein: CSVEVTDLGSPYEQYF. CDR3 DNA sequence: TGCAGCGTTGAAGTAACCGATCTCGGAAGTCCCTACGAGCAGTACTTC.

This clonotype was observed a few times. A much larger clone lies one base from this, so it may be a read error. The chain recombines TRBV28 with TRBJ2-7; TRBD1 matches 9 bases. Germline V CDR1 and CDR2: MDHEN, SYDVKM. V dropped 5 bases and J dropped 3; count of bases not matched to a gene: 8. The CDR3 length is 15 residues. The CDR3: CASSTAETGGYEQYF. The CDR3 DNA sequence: TGTGCCAGCAGTACTGCCGAGACAGGGGGCTACGAGCAGTACTTC.

The CDR3 DNA reads TGTGCCAGCAGTGGCCTAGCGGAGGGGGACAATGAGCAGTTCTTC. This gives the protein CASSGLAEGDNEQFF. The chain is built from TRBV6-5 and TRBJ2-1; D perhaps matches TRBD2 (7 bases). Germline V gene data show CDR1 as MNHEY and CDR2 as SVGAGI. This CDR3 is built from 15 residues. The V gene lost 5 bases and the J gene lost 5 bases, with 16 bases spanning the gap.

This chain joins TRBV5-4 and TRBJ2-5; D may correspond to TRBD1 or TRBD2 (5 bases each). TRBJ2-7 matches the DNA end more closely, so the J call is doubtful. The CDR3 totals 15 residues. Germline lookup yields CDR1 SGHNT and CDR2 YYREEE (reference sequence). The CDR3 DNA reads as TGTGCCAGCAGCTTGCCGTGGGACCGGGCAGGCGAGCAGTACTTC. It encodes CASSLPWDRAGEQYF.

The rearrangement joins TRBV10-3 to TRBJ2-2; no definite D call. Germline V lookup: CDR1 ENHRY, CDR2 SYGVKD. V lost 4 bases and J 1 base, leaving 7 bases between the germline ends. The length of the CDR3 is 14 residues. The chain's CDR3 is CAISVSGNTGELFF. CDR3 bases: TGTGCCATCAGTGTATCCGGGAACACCGGGGAGCTGTTTTTT.

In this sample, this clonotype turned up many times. This CDR3 is CATSSDNRSRIEQFF. The DNA for the CDR3 is TGTGCCACCAGCAGTGACAACCGGTCGCGCATTGAGCAGTTCTTC. This rearrangement joins TRBV15 to TRBJ2-1; D gene uncertain. The CDR3 consists of 15 residues. The germline CDR1 and CDR2 sequences are LNHNV and YYDKDF (reference sequence). The V gene lost 3 bases and the J gene lost 9 bases, with 18 bases spanning the gap.

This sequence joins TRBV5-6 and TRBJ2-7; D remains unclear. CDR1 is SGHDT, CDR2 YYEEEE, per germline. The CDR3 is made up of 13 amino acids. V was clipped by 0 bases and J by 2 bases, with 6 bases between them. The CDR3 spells CASSLDRTYEQYF. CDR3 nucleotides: TGTGCCAGCAGCTTGGACAGAACCTACGAGCAGTACTTC.